The next 19 T cell receptor beta chains were all read from a single sample in a study of identical twins. MiXCR, run by TCRdb on the 5' RACE reads, gives a single entry per CDR3 protein. The sample holds roughly 630,000 distinct CDR3 sequences, about 7% seen once. The same specimen was also included in a second study, on yellow fever vaccine responses in identical twins.

Sequenced: PBMCs. These receptor sequences come from a woman between 18 and 29 years old in good health.

This clonotype came up a few times. The chain links TRBV12-3 or TRBV12-4 to TRBJ2-6, with D tentatively TRBD2 (5 bases). The CDR3 runs to 18 residues. V was pared by 7 bases and J by 0 bases, with 19 bases between. The CDR3 region is CASKTRTVSTSGANVLTF. Written as DNA, the CDR3 is TGTGCCAGCAAAACCAGGACTGTCAGTACCTCTGGGGCCAACGTCCTGACTTTC.

J is TRBJ2-1 and V is TRBV9; 8 bases are a match to TRBD1. Germline V gene lookup returns CDR1 SGDLS and CDR2 YYNGEE. V dropped 9 bases and J dropped 9; count of bases not matched to a gene: 8. The CDR3 extends over 12 amino acids. CDR3 nucleotide sequence: TGTGCCACCGGGACAGGCATTCGTGAGCAGTTCTTC. It is translated as CATGTGIREQFF.

Ten or more counts support this clonotype. The chain carries TRBV7-9 and TRBJ1-1, with unresolved D. The CDR3 runs 15 residues. Deletions cut 0 bases from V and 8 bases from J, with 16 bases between. Germline-derived CDR1 and CDR2 are SEHNR and FQNEAQ (reference sequence). The CDR3 reads CASSLAQFVVSEAFF. CDR3 DNA sequence: TGTGCCAGCAGCTTAGCTCAGTTCGTCGTCTCCGAAGCTTTCTTT.

This clonotype was picked up many times. The chain has TRBV21-1 and TRBJ2-4. TRBV21-1 is termed a pseudogene. CDR3 length: 17 amino acids. The CDR3 spells CASSNSFLELAKNIQYF. CDR3 DNA: TGTGCCAGCAGCAATAGTTTCCTAGAGCTAGCCAAAAACATTCAGTACTTC.

The gene calls are TRBV27 and TRBJ1-2; possibly TRBD1 for D (5 bases). Germline CDR1 reads MNHEY; CDR2 reads SMNVEV (reference sequence). This CDR3 is 14 amino acids long. With 1 base removed from V and 3 bases from J, the gap between germline ends came to 9 bases. The CDR3 region has the DNA TGTGCCAGCAGTTTATATGGGGGGGACTATGGCTACACCTTC. This sequence encodes CASSLYGGDYGYTF.

Notes on this clonotype: A junction end diverges from the germline sequence, so it may reflect a read error. The genes are TRBV12-3 or TRBV12-4 and TRBJ2-3; weak D call: TRBD2 (6 bases). The CDR3 sequence is 18 residues long. The CDR3 region is CAISLIVRGLAPTVTQYF. The CDR3 DNA follows: TGTGCCATCAGTTTAATCGTCCGGGGGTTAGCGCCCACAGTTACGCAGTATTTT.

The rearrangement uses TRBV12-3 or TRBV12-4 and TRBJ2-2, with 11 bases identical to TRBD2. V lost 6 bases, J lost 2 bases, and 2 bases stayed unmatched. The CDR3 extends over 15 amino acids. The CDR3 loop is CASRGTSGNTGELFF. The DNA of the CDR3 is TGTGCCAGCAGAGGGACTAGCGGTAACACCGGGGAGCTGTTTTTT.

This clonotype was seen more than once but under ten times. This rearrangement joins TRBV4-1 to TRBJ2-3, with 8 bases matching TRBD2. With 4 bases clipped from V and 0 bases from J, the junction kept 6 bases outside the gene matches. CDR1 and CDR2 (germline): MGHRA, YSYEKL. The CDR3 totals 16 residues. The CDR3 sequence: CASSLIAGTSTDTQYF. The CDR3, as DNA: TGCGCCAGCAGCCTCATAGCGGGGACTAGCACAGATACGCAGTATTTT.

This clonotype was counted between two and nine times. The gene calls are TRBV18 and TRBJ2-7; D is perhaps TRBD2 (6 bases). In germline, CDR1 is KGHSH, CDR2 LQKENI. V was clipped by 0 bases and J by 1 base, with 13 bases between them. This CDR3 has 16 amino acids. The CDR3 loop is CASSPPGGGRSYEQYF. CDR3 DNA sequence: TGTGCCAGCTCACCACCGGGGGGTGGTAGATCCTACGAGCAGTACTTC.

The chain carries TRBV20-1 and TRBJ1-6, with unresolved D. The CDR3 length is 10 residues. V dropped 5 bases and J dropped 11 bases, with 7 bases sitting between them. Germline CDR1 and CDR2: DFQATT and SNEGSKA (reference sequence). The CDR3 region has the DNA TGCAGTGCTCACCGCCCACCCCTCCACTTT. Amino acid sequence: CSAHRPPLHF.

This clonotype has a handful of counts. The chain joins TRBV5-1 to TRBJ1-1, with D uncertain. V shed 4 bases and J shed 0 bases, with 13 bases lying between them. This CDR3 spans 15 amino acids. Per germline, CDR1 SGHRS and CDR2 YFSETQ. The CDR3 region is CASSLRVGVNTEAFF. Here the CDR3 DNA reads TGCGCCAGCAGCCTGCGCGTCGGAGTGAACACTGAAGCTTTCTTT.

J is TRBJ2-1 and V is TRBV11-3, with TRBD2 matching over 7 bases. Looked up from germline, CDR1 is SGHNT and CDR2 is YENEEA. This CDR3 is 15 amino acids long. Losses at the gene ends were 4 bases for V and 4 bases for J; bases not matched to a gene: 7. The chain's CDR3 is CASSSKPLAYNEQFF. CDR3 coding DNA: TGTGCCAGCAGCTCCAAGCCACTAGCGTACAATGAGCAGTTCTTC.

This chain connects TRBV29-1 to TRBJ2-2; TRBD2 aligns across 11 bases. CDR3 length equals 16 residues. From germline, CDR1 is SQVTM and CDR2 ANQGSEA. V dropped 4 bases and J dropped 1; count of bases not matched to a gene: 5. The CDR3 DNA reads as TGCAGCGTTGGATTAGCGGGGGGGGAGAACACCGGGGAGCTGTTTTTT. This encodes CSVGLAGGENTGELFF.

This clonotype came up many times. This rearrangement joins TRBV13 to TRBJ1-1; 9 positions agree with TRBD1. The CDR3 sequence is 15 residues long. The germline V gene encodes CDR1 PRHDT and CDR2 FYEKMQ (reference sequence). V dropped 2 bases and J dropped 1; count of bases not matched to a gene: 2. CDR3 region: CASSLRTGENTEAFF. The CDR3 DNA follows: TGTGCCAGCAGCTTAAGGACAGGGGAGAACACTGAAGCTTTCTTT.

J is TRBJ2-1 and V is TRBV19; 7 bases are a match to TRBD2. The V gene's germline CDR1 is LNHDA and CDR2 SQIVND (reference sequence). With 2 bases clipped from V and 1 base from J, the junction kept 2 bases outside the gene matches. The CDR3 loop spans 15 amino acids. This CDR3 is CASSIPGGSYNEQFF. As DNA, the CDR3 is TGTGCCAGTAGTATACCGGGGGGTTCCTACAATGAGCAGTTCTTC.

The J gene is TRBJ1-4, the V gene TRBV9; D unresolved. V was pared by 0 bases and J by 7 bases, with 10 bases between. Germline CDR1 reads SGDLS; CDR2 reads YYNGEE. This CDR3 has 14 residues. In DNA form, the CDR3 reads TGTGCCAGCAGCGTAGGAGGGTTAACTGAAAAACTGTTTTTT. Amino acid sequence: CASSVGGLTEKLFF.

This clonotype was observed at least ten times. The V call is TRBV10-3, the J call TRBJ2-7, with a tentative D call TRBD1 (6 bases). Germline values: CDR1 ENHRY, CDR2 SYGVKD. V lost 0 bases and J lost 0, with 6 bases in between. This CDR3 region has 14 residues. This chain's CDR3 is CAISESDSSYEQYF. The CDR3 bases are TGTGCCATCAGTGAGTCGGACAGCTCCTACGAGCAGTACTTC.

This clonotype was observed many times. CDR3: CSVESPGGKNTEAFF. In DNA form, the CDR3 reads TGCAGCGTTGAATCTCCAGGGGGGAAGAACACTGAAGCTTTCTTT. The chain carries TRBV29-1 and TRBJ1-1, with 7 positions matching TRBD1. The CDR3 totals 15 residues. Trimming at V came to 2 bases and at J to 1 base, leaving 7 bases not matched to a gene. Looked up from germline, CDR1 is SQVTM and CDR2 is ANQGSEA.

This chain connects TRBV6-1 to TRBJ2-7; no firm D call. The CDR3 has 14 residues. The ends were cut back, 2 bases at V and 7 bases at J, with 15 bases in the middle. Germline CDR1 reads MNHNS; CDR2 reads SASEGT. Written as DNA, the CDR3 is TGTGCCAGCAGTGAAAGGGTGGCTCCGGGTGAGCAGTACTTC. This codes for CASSERVAPGEQYF.